The sequence of this TCR beta chain was determined in a study of T cell responses to AZD1222 COVID-19 vaccine. On the study more broadly: Second-dose intervals near 4 or 12 weeks were combined. Study-level points and caveats: Dominant CD4 TCR responses targeted spike regions 160-218 and 743-854. Spike-specific TCR breadth and depth rose after two AZD1222 doses. Seropositivity was recorded at baseline in only a handful of AZD1222 recipients.

CDR3 length equals 15 residues. V lost 1 base, J lost 1 base, and 3 bases stayed unmatched. The V gene's germline CDR1 is GTSNPN and CDR2 SVGIG (reference sequence). Data came from immunoSEQ multiplex PCR; TCRdb stores just in-frame clones and leaves some out. The sample lists over 75,000 clones, about nine tenths occurring once. Comment on this clone: The antigen is undetermined.

The sample consisted of peripheral blood, taken on day 0 of AZD1222 vaccination. The source is an adult in good health. The V and J genes are TRBV30 and TRBJ2-3, with 9 positions matching TRBD2. The CDR3, as DNA: TGTGCCTGGAGTGCCTTAGCGGGAGGCACAGATACGCAGTATTTT. As protein: CAWSALAGGTDTQYF.